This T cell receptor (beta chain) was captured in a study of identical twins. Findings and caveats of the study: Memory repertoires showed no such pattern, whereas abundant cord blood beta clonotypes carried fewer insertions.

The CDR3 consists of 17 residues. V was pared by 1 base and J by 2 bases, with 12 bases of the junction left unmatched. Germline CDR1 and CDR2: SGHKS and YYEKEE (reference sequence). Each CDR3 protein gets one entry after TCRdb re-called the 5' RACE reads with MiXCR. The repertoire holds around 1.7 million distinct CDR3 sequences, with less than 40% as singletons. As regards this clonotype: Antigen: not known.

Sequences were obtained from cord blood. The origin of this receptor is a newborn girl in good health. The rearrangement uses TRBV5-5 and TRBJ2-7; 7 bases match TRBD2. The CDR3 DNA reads TGTGCCAGCAGCTTGCGTCCTAAGGCTAGCGGCCCCTACGAGCAGTACTTC. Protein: CASSLRPKASGPYEQYF.